This T cell receptor (beta chain) was recovered during a study of human T cells and chemical hapten exposure (dated by TCRdb to about 2021). Regarding the study in general: For sensitization, 2% DPC in acetone was applied to a roughly 2 cm by roughly 2 cm area of upper inner arm skin. Throughout the study period of around 24 weeks, patients also received therapeutic DPC doses to the scalp every week. Patch testing was done on the upper back using Finn chambers containing 0.01% DPC, and results were scored after 6 days according to International Contact Dermatitis Research Group standards. Alopecia areata with under or over 50% scalp involvement, alopecia totalis and alopecia universalis were represented in the patient cohort, which was mostly female. The libraries were sequenced as a pool, and the TCR yield per sample differed mostly because of small variations in library volumes within the pool. In alopecia patients, the study followed how the peripheral blood TCR repertoire changed in vivo over primary and secondary sensitization to diphenylcyclopropenone (DPC), a hapten. Blood samples were taken from patients before sensitization (week 0) and at 2, 6 and about 24 weeks after DPC sensitization. About 27 alopecia patients gave blood for TCR sequencing at one to four time points (pre-sensitization, 2, 6 and 24 weeks). Paper-wide results and their limitations: Repeated subsampling changed both the strength of the expansion versus patch-test correlation and the threshold at which the correlation became significant. The number of TCRs above 1 in 1000 frequency did not change with DPC sensitization; there was no evidence of global repertoire structure alterations. Expanded TCRs formed significantly more large CDR3 similarity clusters than pre-sensitization or healthy control sets, consistent with antigen-driven responses. A positive correlation was found between the number of PT1 expanded TCRs and patch test score, with significance reached at thresholds 8, 16 and 32 but not 4. Alopecia, a presumed autoimmune disease, was present in all patients, so the immune response of the patients might differ from that of healthy individuals.

This clonotype was detected only a few times. Its antigen target is currently unknown. No much larger clone is present one base from it, and per-base qualities are unavailable. Read against the paper, the sample's time point label means: pre-sensitization, week 0. This sample's treatment or condition label indicates: therapeutic diphenylcyclopropenone sensitization with weekly scalp DPC. Blood at each patch-test visit was drawn before the patch test was applied. Patients were considered eligible if aged 18 to 70, diagnosed with alopecia and deemed suitable for DPC therapy, and patients were excluded if pregnant. Unfractionated whole blood was collected in Tempus Blood RNA tubes, and total RNA was extracted from that blood. The library came from RACE. The run used a NextSeq 500. Library preparation attached unique molecular identifiers to individual cDNA molecules for quantitative, reproducible TCR counting. From each blood RNA sample, both TCR alpha and TCR beta chains were sequenced. The authors' pipeline ran thus. The median number of TCRs per sample was around 100,000, ranging from about 20,000 to 750,000. The Decombinator software suite was used to annotate V, J and CDR3 in the TCR reads. Every sample was subsampled to the same number of TCRs (28,000) for the PS versus PT1 abundance plots. Expanded TCRs were defined as absent before sensitization and observed at least eight times at the 2-week time point. Through fastp at Q25 and MiXCR, TCRdb rebuilt clones from the public reads, retaining in-frame beta chains. Rows with one shared CDR3 protein collapse into an entry with the most common genes and DNA. The V and J calls and clone size are TCRdb's, not the authors'. The table for this sample lists under 95,000 distinct CDR3 sequences; around 7.9% of them were counted only once. The ten largest clones capture 2% to 3% of the sample.

CDR3 length: 17 amino acids, cysteine to phenylalanine. Only the CDR3 part of the read is kept: 51 bases, read in frame from the first base. V lost 7 bases and J lost 9 bases, and the count of bases not matched to a germline gene is 18. Reading the germline V gene gives CDR1 SNHLY and CDR2 FYNNEI. The source was whole blood, collected in connection with sensitization to the hapten diphenylcyclopropenone (DPC). This TCR was recovered from a middle-aged man with alopecia areata. Some clones in this sample may be carry-over from other donors' samples. The chain is encoded by TRBV2 joined to TRBJ2-1; 10 junctional bases match TRBD2. The nucleotide sequence is given as TGTGCCAGCACCTCGCGGACTAGCGGAGCCCCAGTGGGTGAGCAGTTCTTC. Protein translation: CASTSRTSGAPVGEQFF.